This T cell receptor beta chain was found in a study of blood T cell repertoires in COVID-19. Study overall: COVID-19 samples, acute and convalescent, were from the United States, Italy and Spain. PBMCs, B-cell-depleted T cells, or T cells provided the cDNA or gDNA that made up the material.

The protocol was immunoSEQ multiplex PCR, while the TCRdb copy is restricted to in-frame clones and leaves out a portion. The sample records more than 60,000 clones, roughly 90% being singletons. Germline V gene data show CDR1 as MNHEY and CDR2 as SMNVEV (reference sequence). V lost 10 bases and J lost 1, with 19 bases in between. The CDR3 is 15 amino acids. Sequencing was done on a sample of peripheral blood. This clonotype was obtained from a woman of 80 years or more with active or convalescent COVID-19. The chain uses TRBV27 and TRBJ1-1; D is uncertain. The CDR3 reads CATKEGGVRNTEAFF. The CDR3 DNA sequence: TGTGCCACGAAGGAGGGTGGTGTCAGGAACACTGAAGCTTTCTTT.